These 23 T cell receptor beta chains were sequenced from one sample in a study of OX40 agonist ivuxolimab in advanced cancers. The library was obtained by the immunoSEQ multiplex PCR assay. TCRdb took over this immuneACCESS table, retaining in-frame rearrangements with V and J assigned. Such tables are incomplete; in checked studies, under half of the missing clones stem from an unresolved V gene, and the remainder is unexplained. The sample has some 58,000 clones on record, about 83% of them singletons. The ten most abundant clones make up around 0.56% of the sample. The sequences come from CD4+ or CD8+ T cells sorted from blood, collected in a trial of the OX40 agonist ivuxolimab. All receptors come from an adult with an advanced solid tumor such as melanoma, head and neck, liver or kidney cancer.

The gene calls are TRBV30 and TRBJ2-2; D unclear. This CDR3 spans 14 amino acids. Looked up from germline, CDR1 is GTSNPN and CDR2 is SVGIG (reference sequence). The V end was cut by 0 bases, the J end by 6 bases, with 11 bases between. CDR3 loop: CAWSVTNPSGELFF. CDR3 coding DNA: TGTGCCTGGAGTGTAACAAATCCGTCCGGGGAGCTGTTTTTT. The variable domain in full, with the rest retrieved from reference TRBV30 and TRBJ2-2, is SQTIHQWPATLVQPVGSPLSLECTVEGTSNPNLYWYRQAAGRGLQLLFYSVGIGQISSEVPQNLSASRPQDRQFILSSKKLLLSDSGFYLCAWSVTNPSGELFFGEGSRLTVL.

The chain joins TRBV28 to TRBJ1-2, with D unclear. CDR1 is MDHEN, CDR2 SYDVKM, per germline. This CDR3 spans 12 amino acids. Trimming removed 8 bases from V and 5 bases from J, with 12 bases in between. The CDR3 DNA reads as TGTGCCAGCGGCTTGGGTTGGTATGGCTACACCTTC. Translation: CASGLGWYGYTF.

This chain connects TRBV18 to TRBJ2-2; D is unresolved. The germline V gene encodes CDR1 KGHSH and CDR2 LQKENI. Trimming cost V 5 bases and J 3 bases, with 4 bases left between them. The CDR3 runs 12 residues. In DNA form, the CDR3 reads TGTGCCAGCTCAACGTACACCGGGGAGCTGTTTTTT. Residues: CASSTYTGELFF.

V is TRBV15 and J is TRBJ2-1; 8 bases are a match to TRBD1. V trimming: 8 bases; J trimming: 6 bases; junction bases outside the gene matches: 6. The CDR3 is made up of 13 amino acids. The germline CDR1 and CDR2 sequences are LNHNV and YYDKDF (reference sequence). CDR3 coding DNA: TGTGCCACCGAACGGACAGGGAGCAATGAGCAGTTCTTC. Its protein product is CATERTGSNEQFF.

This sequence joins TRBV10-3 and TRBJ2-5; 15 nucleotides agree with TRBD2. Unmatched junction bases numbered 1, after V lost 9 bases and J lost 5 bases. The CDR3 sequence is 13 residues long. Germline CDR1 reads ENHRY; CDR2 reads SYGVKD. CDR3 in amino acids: CAIGTSGRETQYF. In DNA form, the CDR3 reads TGTGCCATTGGGACTAGCGGGAGGGAGACCCAGTACTTC.

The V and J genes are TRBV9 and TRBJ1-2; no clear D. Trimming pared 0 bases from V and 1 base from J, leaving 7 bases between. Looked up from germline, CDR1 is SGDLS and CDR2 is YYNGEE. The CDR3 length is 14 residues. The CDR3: CASSVVPGNYGYTF. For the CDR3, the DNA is TGTGCCAGCAGCGTAGTTCCCGGTAACTATGGCTACACCTTC. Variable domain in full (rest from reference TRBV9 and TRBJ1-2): DSGVTQTPKHLITATGQRVTLRCSPRSGDLSVYWYQQSLDQGLQFLIQYYNGEERAKGNILERFSAQQFPDLHSELNLSSLELGDSALYFCASSVVPGNYGYTFGSGTRLTVV.

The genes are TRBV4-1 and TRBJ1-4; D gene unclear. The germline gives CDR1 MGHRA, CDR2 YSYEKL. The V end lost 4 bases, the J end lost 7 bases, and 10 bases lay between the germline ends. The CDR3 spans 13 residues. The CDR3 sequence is CASSPRESEKLFF. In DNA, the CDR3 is TGCGCCAGCAGCCCTCGTGAAAGTGAAAAACTGTTTTTT.

The CDR3 is CASSLGQVLNQPQHF. In DNA, the CDR3 is TGTGCCAGCAGCCTTGGACAGGTCCTTAATCAGCCCCAGCATTTT. The rearrangement uses TRBV7-8 and TRBJ1-5, with 7 bases identical to TRBD1. The ends lost 5 bases at V and 4 bases at J; junction bases unmatched: 8. Germline assignment: CDR1 SGHVS and CDR2 FQNEAQ. This CDR3 has 15 residues.

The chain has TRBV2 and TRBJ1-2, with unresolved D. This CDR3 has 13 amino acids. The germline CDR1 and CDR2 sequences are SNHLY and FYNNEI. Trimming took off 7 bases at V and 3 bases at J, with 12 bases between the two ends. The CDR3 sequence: CASTLDGDYGYTF. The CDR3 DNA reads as TGTGCCAGCACCCTGGACGGGGACTATGGCTACACCTTC.

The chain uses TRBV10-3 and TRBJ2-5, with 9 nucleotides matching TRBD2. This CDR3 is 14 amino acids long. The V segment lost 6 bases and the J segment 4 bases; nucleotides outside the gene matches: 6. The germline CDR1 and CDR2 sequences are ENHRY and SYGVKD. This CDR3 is CAIRTSGPGETQYF. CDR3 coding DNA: TGTGCCATCAGGACTAGCGGCCCGGGAGAGACCCAGTACTTC.

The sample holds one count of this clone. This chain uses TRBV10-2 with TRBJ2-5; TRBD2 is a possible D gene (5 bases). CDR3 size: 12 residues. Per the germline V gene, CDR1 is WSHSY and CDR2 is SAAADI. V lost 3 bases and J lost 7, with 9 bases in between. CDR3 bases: TGCGCCAGCAGTGATCGGGGTGCGACCCAGTACTTC. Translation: CASSDRGATQYF.

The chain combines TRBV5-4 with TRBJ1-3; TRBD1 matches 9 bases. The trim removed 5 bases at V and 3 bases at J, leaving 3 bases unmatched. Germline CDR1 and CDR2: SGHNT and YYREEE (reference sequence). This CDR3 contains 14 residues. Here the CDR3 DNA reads TGTGCCAGCAGGGACAGGGGAAGTGGAAACACCATATATTTT. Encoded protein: CASRDRGSGNTIYF.

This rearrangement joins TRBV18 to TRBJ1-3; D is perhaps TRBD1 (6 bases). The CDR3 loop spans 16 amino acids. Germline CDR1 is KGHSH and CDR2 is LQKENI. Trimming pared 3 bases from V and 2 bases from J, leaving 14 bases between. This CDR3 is CASSPGGPGTGNTIYF. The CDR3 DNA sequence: TGTGCCAGCTCACCTGGGGGCCCCGGAACTGGAAACACCATATATTTT. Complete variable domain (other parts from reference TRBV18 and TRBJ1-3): NAGVMQNPRHLVRRRGQEARLRCSPMKGHSHVYWYRQLPEEGLKFMVYLQKENIIDESGMPKERFSAEFPKEGPSILRIQQVVRGDSAAYFCASSPGGPGTGNTIYFGEGSWLTVV.

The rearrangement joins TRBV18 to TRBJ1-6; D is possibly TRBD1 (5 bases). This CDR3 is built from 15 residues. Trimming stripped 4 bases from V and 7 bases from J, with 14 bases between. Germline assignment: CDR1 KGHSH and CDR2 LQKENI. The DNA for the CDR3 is TGTGCCAGCTCACGGCAGGGACTAGGGAATTCACCCCTCCACTTT. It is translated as CASSRQGLGNSPLHF.

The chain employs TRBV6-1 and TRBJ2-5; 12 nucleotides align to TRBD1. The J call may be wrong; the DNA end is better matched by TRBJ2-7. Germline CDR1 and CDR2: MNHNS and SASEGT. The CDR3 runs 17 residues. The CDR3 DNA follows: TGTGCCAGCAGTGAATGGGACAGGGGGCTGTACCCTAACGAGCAGTACTTC. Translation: CASSEWDRGLYPNEQYF.

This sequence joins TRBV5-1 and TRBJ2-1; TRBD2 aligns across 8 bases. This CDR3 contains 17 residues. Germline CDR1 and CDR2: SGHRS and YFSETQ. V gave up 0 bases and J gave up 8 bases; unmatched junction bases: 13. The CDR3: CASSLDSLVAGHYEQFF. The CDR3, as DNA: TGCGCCAGCAGCTTGGACAGTTTGGTAGCGGGACACTATGAGCAGTTCTTC.

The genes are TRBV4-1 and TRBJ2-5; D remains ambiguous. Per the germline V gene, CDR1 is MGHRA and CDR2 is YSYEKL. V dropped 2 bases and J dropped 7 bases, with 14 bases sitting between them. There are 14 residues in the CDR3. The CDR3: CASSQSGPPGTQYF. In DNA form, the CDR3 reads TGCGCCAGCAGCCAATCCGGCCCCCCGGGGACCCAGTACTTC.

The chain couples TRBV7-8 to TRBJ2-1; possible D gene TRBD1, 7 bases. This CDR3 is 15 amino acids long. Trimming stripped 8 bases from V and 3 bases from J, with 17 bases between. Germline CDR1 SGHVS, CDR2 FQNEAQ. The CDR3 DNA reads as TGTGCCAGCTCCCAAGGGGGCGGGAACTACAATGAGCAGTTCTTC. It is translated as CASSQGGGNYNEQFF.

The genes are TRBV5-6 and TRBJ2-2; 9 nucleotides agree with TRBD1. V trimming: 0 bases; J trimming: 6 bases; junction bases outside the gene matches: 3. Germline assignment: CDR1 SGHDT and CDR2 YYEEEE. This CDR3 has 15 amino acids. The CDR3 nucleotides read TGTGCCAGCAGCTTGGACAGGGGGCGTTCCGGGGAGCTGTTTTTT. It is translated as CASSLDRGRSGELFF. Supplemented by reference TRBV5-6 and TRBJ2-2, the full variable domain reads DAGVTQSPTHLIKTRGQQVTLRCSPKSGHDTVSWYQQALGQGPQFIFQYYEEEERQRGNFPDRFSGHQFPNYSSELNVNALLLGDSALYLCASSLDRGRSGELFFGEGSRLTVL.

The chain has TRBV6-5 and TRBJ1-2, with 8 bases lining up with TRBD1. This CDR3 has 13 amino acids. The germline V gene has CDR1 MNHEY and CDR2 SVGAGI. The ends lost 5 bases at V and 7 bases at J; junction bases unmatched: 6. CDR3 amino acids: CASSLTGGGGYTF. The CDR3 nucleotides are TGTGCCAGCAGTCTTACAGGGGGTGGTGGCTACACCTTC.

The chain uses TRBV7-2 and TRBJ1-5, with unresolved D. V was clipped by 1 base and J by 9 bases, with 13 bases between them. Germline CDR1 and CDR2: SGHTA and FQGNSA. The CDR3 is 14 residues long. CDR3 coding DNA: TGTGCCAGCAGCTTAGGAAGTATTTGGGGGCCCCAGCATTTT. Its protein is CASSLGSIWGPQHF. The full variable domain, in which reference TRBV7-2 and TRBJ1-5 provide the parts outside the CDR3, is GAGVSQSPSNKVTEKGKDVELRCDPISGHTALYWYRQSLGQGLEFLIYFQGNSAPDKSGLPSDRFSAERTGGSVSTLTIQRTQQEDSAVYLCASSLGSIWGPQHFGDGTRLSIL.

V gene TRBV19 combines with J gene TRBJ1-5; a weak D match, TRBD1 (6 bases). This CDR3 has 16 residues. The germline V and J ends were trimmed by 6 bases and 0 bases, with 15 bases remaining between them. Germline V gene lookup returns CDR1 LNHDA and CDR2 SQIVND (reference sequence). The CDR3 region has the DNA TGTGCCAGTAGCCTGACAGGTGCCCTTAGCAATCAGCCCCAGCATTTT. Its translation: CASSLTGALSNQPQHF.

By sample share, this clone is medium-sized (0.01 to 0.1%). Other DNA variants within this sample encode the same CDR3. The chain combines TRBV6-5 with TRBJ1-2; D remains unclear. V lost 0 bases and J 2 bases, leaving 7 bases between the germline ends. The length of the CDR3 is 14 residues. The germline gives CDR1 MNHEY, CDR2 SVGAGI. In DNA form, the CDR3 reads TGTGCCAGCAGTTACTCGGGCAGGAACTATGGCTACACCTTC. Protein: CASSYSGRNYGYTF.